This T cell receptor beta chain was obtained from a study of regulatory T cells in long-lasting Graves disease. There are 15 residues in the CDR3. Germline trimming cut 3 bases from V and 8 bases from J; bases unmatched to any gene: 6. Germline CDR1 is MNHEY and CDR2 is SVGEGT. Arm-PCR of CDR3 regions with iRepertoire HTBI primers generated TCR beta libraries. TCRdb re-called the multiplex PCR reads through MiXCR, storing one row per CDR3 protein. The table includes around 320,000 distinct CDR3 sequences, approximately 15% detected once. The time point here: newly diagnosed GD, antithyroid drugs for less than 3 months. PBMC-extracted RNA yielded the TCR library. These same data were also listed under a study on T cells in Graves' hyperthyroidism and ophthalmopathy.

The sequencing used peripheral blood mononuclear cells (PBMCs), collected at new diagnosis, from a patient treated with antithyroid drugs. The source is a man aged 40-49 years with Graves disease. The chain links TRBV6-2 or TRBV6-3 to TRBJ2-1; 11 bases fit TRBD2. The DNA for the CDR3 is TGTGCCAGCAGTTATTTAGCGGGGGGGCGGGATGAGCAGTTCTTC. It is translated as CASSYLAGGRDEQFF.